This TCR beta chain derives from a study of regulatory T cells in long-lasting Graves disease. This clonotype has just a few counts. Its specificity is unknown. The study's findings and limits: Persistent disease was characterized by preferential usage of TRBV28, TRBJ1-2 and TRBJ2-5.

Construction of the TCR beta libraries employed iRepertoire HTBI primers in conjunction with Arm-PCR of CDR3 regions. Using its own MiXCR run on the multiplex PCR reads, TCRdb lists one record per CDR3 protein. Altogether fewer than 500,000 distinct CDR3 sequences are present, 15% to 20% being singletons, with the ten largest covering over 9%. The time point: newly diagnosed GD, antithyroid drugs for less than 3 months. RNA extracted from PBMCs served as the sequencing template. In germline, CDR1 is SGHRS, CDR2 YFSETQ. After removal of 3 bases from V and 6 bases from J, the junction contained 3 bases not matched to a gene. The CDR3 has 16 residues. The same sample was also used in a study of T cells in Graves' hyperthyroidism and ophthalmopathy. That work states: The HTBI primer set drove a first-round RT-PCR of the TCR CDR3.

The specimen comprised peripheral blood mononuclear cells (PBMCs), sampled at new diagnosis, from a patient treated with antithyroid drugs. This clonotype was sampled from a man in his forties with Graves disease. The chain joins TRBV5-1 to TRBJ2-1, with 16 bases identical to TRBD2. CDR3 residues: CASSSGLAGGPNEQFF. The CDR3 DNA follows: TGCGCCAGCAGCTCGGGACTAGCGGGAGGGCCCAATGAGCAGTTCTTC.